This T cell receptor (beta chain) was obtained from a study of cytomegalovirus exposure and HLA in healthy donors. Study findings and constraints: It was shown in a later analysis that HLA-associated TCR beta chains were more clonally expanded than other, equally common chains. It was only CMV serostatus that was available as immune exposure information. As was reported, the HLA-A and HLA-B alleles of most subjects were accurately predicted from TCR beta sequences.

As to this clone: What it binds is not known.

The germline V gene encodes CDR1 SGHVS and CDR2 FQNEAQ. V was clipped by 3 bases and J by 1 base, with 6 bases between them. The CDR3 sequence is 14 residues long. With 60 Vbeta and 13 Jbeta primers, the PCR was carried out. Profiled with immunoSEQ multiplex PCR; TCRdb holds only in-frame clones, not every one. This table has approximately 210,000 clones, around nine tenths appearing once. Sequencing was carried out using PBMCs. This TCR was sampled from a young woman in good health and CMV-seronegative. This rearrangement joins TRBV7-8 to TRBJ1-4; no definite D call. The CDR3 is CASSFGGTNEKLFF. CDR3 nucleotide sequence: TGTGCCAGCAGCTTCGGTGGAACTAATGAAAAACTGTTTTTT.